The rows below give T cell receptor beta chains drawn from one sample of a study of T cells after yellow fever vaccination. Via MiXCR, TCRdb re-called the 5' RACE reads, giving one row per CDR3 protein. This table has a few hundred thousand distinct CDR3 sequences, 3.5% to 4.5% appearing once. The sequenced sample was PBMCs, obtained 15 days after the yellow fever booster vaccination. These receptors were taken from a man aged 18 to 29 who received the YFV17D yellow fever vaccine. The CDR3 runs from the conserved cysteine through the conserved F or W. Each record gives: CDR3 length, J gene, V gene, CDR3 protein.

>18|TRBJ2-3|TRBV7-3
CASSLIGYRLTSTDTQYF
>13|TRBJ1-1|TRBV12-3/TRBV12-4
CASTLDMNTEAFF
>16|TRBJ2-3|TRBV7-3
CASSKGPSGGADTQYF
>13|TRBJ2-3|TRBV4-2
CASSQEATDTQYF
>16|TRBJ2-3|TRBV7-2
CASSLNAGSTADTQYF
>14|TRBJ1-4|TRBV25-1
CASSTRGSDEKLFF
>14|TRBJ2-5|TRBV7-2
CASSSSTDGETQYF
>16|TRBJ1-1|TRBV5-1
CASSPGWTDMNTEAFF
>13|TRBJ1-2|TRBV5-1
CASSGGQVGGYTF
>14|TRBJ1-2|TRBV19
CASSGPGQGYGYTF
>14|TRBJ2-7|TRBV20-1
CSATQRAGLDEQYF
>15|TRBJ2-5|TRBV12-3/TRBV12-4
CASSLALGQGETQYF
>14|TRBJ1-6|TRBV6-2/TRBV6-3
CASSSRGQNSPLHF
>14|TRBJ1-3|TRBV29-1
CSVVQGLSGNTIYF
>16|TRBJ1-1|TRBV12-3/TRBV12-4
CASRILPGQGSYEAFF
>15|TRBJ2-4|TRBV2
CASSRIQLAKNIQYF
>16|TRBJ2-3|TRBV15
CATSRDQRGGTDTQYF
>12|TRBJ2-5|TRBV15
CATSSPLETQYF
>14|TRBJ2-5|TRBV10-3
CAISVGQIQETQYF
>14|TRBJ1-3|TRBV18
CASSPQGSGNTIYF
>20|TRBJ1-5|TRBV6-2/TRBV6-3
CASSYSIYSTGGNSNQPQHF
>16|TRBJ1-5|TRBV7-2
CASSLEGRGWNQPQHF
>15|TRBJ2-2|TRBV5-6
CASSSLTRDTGELFF
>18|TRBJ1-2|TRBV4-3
CASSQDGGQPLTSYGYTF
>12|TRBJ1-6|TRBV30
CAWTSSHSPLHF
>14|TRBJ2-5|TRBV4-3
CASSQPGSQETQYF
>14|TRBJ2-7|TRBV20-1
CSAREGTSGAEQYF
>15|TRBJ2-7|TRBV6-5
CASSFGWTSSYEQYF
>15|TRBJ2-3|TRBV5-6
CASSPTGLHTDTQYF
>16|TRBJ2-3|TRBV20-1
CSATSGGFTSTDTQYF
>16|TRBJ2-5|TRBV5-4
CASSLAPLATQETQYF
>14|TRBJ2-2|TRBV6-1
CASLQGANTGELFF
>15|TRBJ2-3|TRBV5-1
CASRETRGASLPGYF